In this sample, the clone carrying this TCR beta chain turned up a few times. Its antigen is still unknown. During construction of the library, unique molecular identifiers were attached to individual cDNA molecules for quantitative, reproducible TCR counting. From the RACE reads, TCRdb called clonotypes with MiXCR, one entry per CDR3 protein. This sample carries roughly 110,000 distinct CDR3 sequences, around 12% of them seen once, and the ten largest clones take around 1.5%. The data stem from a study of human T cells and chemical hapten exposure. Trimming left V 4 bases short and J 4 bases short, with 16 bases between. This CDR3 is 15 amino acids long. CDR1 and CDR2 from the germline V gene are SGHVS and FQNEAQ. The time point: pre-sensitization, week 0. Treatment of the sample: therapeutic diphenylcyclopropenone sensitization with weekly scalp DPC. The study, taken as a whole, reports: The study found that PT1 expanded TCR counts correlated positively with patch test score.

The clonotype originates from a woman in her 50s with alopecia areata. Some clones in this sample may be carry-over from other donors' samples. Here the sequenced sample was whole blood, taken in connection with sensitization to the hapten diphenylcyclopropenone (DPC). The genes are TRBV7-8 and TRBJ1-1, with D perhaps TRBD1 (6 bases). The CDR3 here is CASSWNQGSGTEAFF. The DNA of the CDR3 is TGTGCCAGCAGCTGGAACCAGGGGAGTGGCACTGAAGCTTTCTTT. Full variable domain (missing parts from reference TRBV7-8 and TRBJ1-1): GAGVSQSPRYKVAKRGQDVALRCDPISGHVSLFWYQQALGQGPEFLTYFQNEAQLDKSGLPSDRFFAERPEGSVSTLKIQRTQQEDSAVYLCASSWNQGSGTEAFFGQGTRLTVV.